One sample yielded the 23 T cell receptor beta chains listed below, sequenced in a study of tumor and adjacent non-tumor tissue in lung cancer. The library came from three nested PCR rounds adapted from ARM-PCR protocols. Each CDR3 protein gets one entry after TCRdb re-called the multiplex PCR reads with MiXCR. The data contain about 110,000 distinct CDR3 sequences, roughly 74% of them seen just once; the ten biggest clones take up 30% to 45%. RNA was extracted from bulk tissue without any cell sorting. Sequenced input: lung tumor tissue. All receptors derive from an older woman with non-small cell lung cancer.

In regard to this clonotype: The junction differs from germline at one of its ends, possibly a read error. V usage is TRBV29-1 and J usage is TRBJ2-1; 8 nucleotides line up with TRBD2. Germline-derived CDR1 and CDR2 are SQVTM and ANQGSEA. The CDR3 covers 15 residues. CDR3 sequence reads: CSLLGQRESYNEQIF. Written as DNA, the CDR3 is TGCAGCCTCTTGGGTCAGCGGGAGTCCTACAATGAACAGATCTTC.

This clonotype was recorded only once. The chain joins TRBV11-2 to TRBJ2-7, with D perhaps assigned TRBD1 or TRBD2 (6 bases each). V was clipped by 9 bases and J by 0 bases, with 21 bases between them. Germline V lookup: CDR1 SGHAT, CDR2 FQNNGV. The CDR3 contains 16 residues. In DNA, the CDR3 is TGTGCCAGTAGCCCCGGCGGGACAACGAGCTCCTACGAGCAGTACTTC. Translating it yields CASSPGGTTSSYEQYF.

On this clonotype itself: A much larger clone lies a single base off, so this may be a read error. V usage is TRBV10-3 and J usage is TRBJ1-1; the D gene is possibly TRBD1 (6 bases). This CDR3 has 14 residues. Looked up from germline, CDR1 is ENHRY and CDR2 is SYGVKD. Trimming removed 4 bases from V and 3 bases from J, with 12 bases in between. CDR3 protein: CAISAKAGDTEAFF. The CDR3, as DNA: TGTGCCATCAGTGCTAAGGCAGGGGACACTGAAGCTTTCTTT.

In regard to this clonotype: A much larger clone lies one base from this, so it may be a read error. V and J are TRBV6-1 and TRBJ1-1; D perhaps matches TRBD1 (6 bases). CDR1 and CDR2 (germline): MNHNS, SASEGT. This CDR3 region has 10 residues. The CDR3 region is CVSSFDRPTF. The CDR3, as DNA: TGTGTCAGCAGCTTTGACAGGCCTACCTTT.

On this clonotype: This may come from a read error, since a much larger clone is one base off. The CDR3 end shows no conserved phenylalanine or tryptophan, and so a read error is likely. V usage is TRBV6-2 or TRBV6-3 and J usage is TRBJ2-2; D is possibly TRBD1 (6 bases). The CDR3 has 16 residues. Germline V gene sequence: CDR1 MNHEY, CDR2 SVGEGT. The V end was cut by 7 bases, the J end by 3 bases, with 18 bases between. The CDR3 bases are TGTGCCAGCAAGTTGGCAGGGGCGATTTACACCGGGGAGCTGTTTTCT. It encodes CASKLAGAIYTGELFS.

This clonotype came up a few times. The V and J genes are TRBV2 and TRBJ2-1; a possible D gene is TRBD1 (7 bases). The germline gives CDR1 SNHLY, CDR2 FYNNEI. The V end was cut by 9 bases, the J end by 10 bases, with 25 bases between. The CDR3 totals 15 residues. DNA for the CDR3: TGTGCCAGTAGCTACTTGGAGCAGGGGGGTGGAGAGCAGTTCTTC. Protein product: CASSYLEQGGGEQFF.

V is TRBV20-1 and J is TRBJ1-1; D remains unclear. Germline V CDR1 and CDR2: DFQATT, SNEGSKA (reference sequence). This CDR3 has 16 amino acids. V lost 2 bases and J lost 2, with 18 bases in between. CDR3 amino acids: CSARSQVAPINTEAFF. The DNA of the CDR3 is TGCAGTGCTAGAAGCCAGGTGGCACCAATAAACACTGAAGCTTTCTTT.

The chain joins TRBV29-1 to TRBJ2-6, with no clear D. The CDR3 is 13 residues long. The V gene's germline CDR1 is SQVTM and CDR2 ANQGSEA. Written as DNA, the CDR3 is TGCAACACTGCCAGGTCTGGGGCCAACGTCCTGACTTTC. Protein product: CNTARSGANVLTF. Full variable domain (missing parts from reference TRBV29-1 and TRBJ2-6): SAVISQKPSRDICQRGTSLTIQCQVDSQVTMMFWYRQQPGQSLTLIATANQGSEATYESGFVIDKFPISRPNLTFSTLTVSNMSPEDSSIYLCNTARSGANVLTFGAGSRLTVL.

Points on this clonotype: An end of the junction does not agree with germline; a read error may underlie this. The chain recombines TRBV11-2 with TRBJ1-2; unclear D gene. From germline, CDR1 is SGHAT and CDR2 FQNNGV. The CDR3 loop spans 13 amino acids. DNA of the CDR3: TGCGCCAGCAGCACCCTCAGAGGCGGTGGCTACACCTTC. Translated, it gives CASSTLRGGGYTF.

This clonotype was counted only a few times. The chain links TRBV30 to TRBJ1-2; D may be TRBD1 (6 bases). CDR3 length equals 11 residues. Germline lookup yields CDR1 GTSNPN and CDR2 SVGIG (reference sequence). The V gene lost 2 bases and the J gene lost 8 bases, with 9 bases spanning the gap. This chain's CDR3 is CAWSTGYGYTF. For the CDR3, the DNA is TGTGCCTGGAGTACAGGGTACGGCTACACCTTC. Combining the CDR3 with reference TRBV30 and TRBJ1-2 gives the whole variable domain SQTIHQWPATLVQPVGSPLSLECTVEGTSNPNLYWYRQAAGRGLQLLFYSVGIGQISSEVPQNLSASRPQDRQFILSSKKLLLSDSGFYLCAWSTGYGYTFGSGTRLTVV.

Notes on this clonotype: This CDR3 is missing its conserved last phenylalanine or tryptophan, likely due to a read error. This chain uses TRBV11-2 with TRBJ2-7; D may be TRBD2 (6 bases). This CDR3 is built from 14 residues. The V gene lost 4 bases and the J gene lost 2 bases, with 12 bases spanning the gap. The germline CDR1 and CDR2 sequences are SGHAT and FQNNGV. CDR3 loop: CASSSGTYTYEQYL. The CDR3 DNA is TGTGCCAGCAGCTCCGGGACTTATACCTACGAGCAGTACCTC.

Remarks on this clonotype: This could be a read error, since a much larger clone is one nucleotide away. The rearrangement uses TRBV29-1 and TRBJ2-7; the match to TRBD2 covers 9 bases. This CDR3 spans 14 amino acids. The germline V gene encodes CDR1 SQVTM and CDR2 ANQGSEA. The CDR3 loop reads CSVASGTDPYGQYF. CDR3 coding DNA: TGCAGCGTTGCTAGCGGGACCGATCCCTACGGGCAGTACTTC.

Remarks on this clonotype: Relative to the germline gene, one junction end is altered; a read error may explain this. The rearrangement joins TRBV5-1 to TRBJ2-7, with 7 bases identical to TRBD2. The CDR3 extends over 13 amino acids. Looked up from germline, CDR1 is SGHRS and CDR2 is YFSETQ. CDR3 sequence (DNA): TGCGCCAGAAGCATTGGAAGCGGGAACGAGCAATACTTC. Translated, it gives CARSIGSGNEQYF.

This clonotype appeared once. A much larger clone lies a single base off, so this may be a read error. This chain uses TRBV10-2 with TRBJ2-5; unclear D gene. Germline loops: CDR1 WSHSY, CDR2 SAAADI. Trimming took off 2 bases at V and 4 bases at J, with 8 bases between the two ends. The CDR3 is 13 residues long. The chain's CDR3 is CASSEAQTETQYF. For the CDR3, the DNA is TGCGCCAGCAGTGAGGCACAGACAGAGACCCAGTACTTC.

A note on this clonotype: A read error is possible here, since a much larger clone lies one base away. J is TRBJ2-5 and V is TRBV6-5, with TRBD2 matching over 15 bases. This CDR3 region has 13 residues. V shed 7 bases, J shed 9 bases, and the junction held 3 bases outside the gene matches. The germline V gene has CDR1 MNHEY and CDR2 SVGAGI. Here the CDR3 DNA reads TGTGCCAGCATCGGACTAGCGGGAGGGCCCCAGTACTTC. Translation gives CASIGLAGGPQYF.

As regards this clonotype: The CDR3 end shows no conserved phenylalanine or tryptophan, and so a read error is likely. The V gene is TRBV20-1, the J gene TRBJ2-1, with TRBD2 matching over 9 bases. The CDR3 totals 15 residues. Germline V gene data show CDR1 as DFQATT and CDR2 as SNEGSKA (reference sequence). The CDR3, as DNA: TGCAATGTTTCTAGCGGGACGAGCTCCTACAATGAGCAGTTCTTA. Protein: CNVSSGTSSYNEQFL.

Details on this clonotype: The junction does not match germline at one end; this may be a read error. The rearrangement links TRBV6-2 or TRBV6-3 to TRBJ1-1; weak D call: TRBD1 (6 bases). The CDR3 spans 12 residues. Germline V lookup: CDR1 MNHEY, CDR2 SVGEGT. Here the CDR3 reads CASGAWDTEALF. The CDR3, as DNA: TGTGCCAGCGGGGCTTGGGACACTGAAGCTTTATTT.

The chain recombines TRBV6-5 with TRBJ1-6, with D possibly TRBD1 on 6 matching bases. This CDR3 is built from 12 residues. Germline CDR1 MNHEY, CDR2 SVGAGI. V was trimmed by 10 bases and J by 18 bases, leaving 22 bases between them. CDR3 coding DNA: TGTGCCATCCCCGGGACATGTTCACCACACCACTTT. As protein: CAIPGTCSPHHF.

Comment on this clonotype: The germline gene is not matched at one end of the junction; a read error may be the cause. The rearrangement links TRBV6-4 to TRBJ1-2; tentatively, D is TRBD1 (5 bases). This CDR3 is 14 amino acids long. Looked up from germline, CDR1 is MRHNA and CDR2 is SNTAGT. CDR3 sequence: CASSPSGDGYGYTF. CDR3 coding DNA: TGTGCGAGCAGCCCCTCGGGGGATGGCTATGGCTACACCTTC.

The chain joins TRBV11-2 to TRBJ1-2, with D hard to call. There are 12 residues in the CDR3. Germline values: CDR1 SGHAT, CDR2 FQNNGV. Deletions cut 5 bases from V and 8 bases from J, with 12 bases between. The CDR3 is CASSPWERGYTF. CDR3 bases: TGTGCCAGCAGCCCTTGGGAAAGGGGCTACACCTTC.

Many counts were recorded for this clonotype. This chain connects TRBV12-3 or TRBV12-4 to TRBJ2-4, with D unresolved. Trimming cost V 1 base and J 1 base, with 8 bases left between them. The CDR3 totals 15 residues. CDR3 residues: CASSLGHPAKNIQYF. CDR3 bases: TGTGCCAGCAGTTTAGGGCATCCGGCCAAAAACATTCAGTACTTC.

This clonotype is a singleton in its sample. A much larger clone sits a single nucleotide away, making a read error possible. The chain employs TRBV6-2 or TRBV6-3 and TRBJ2-2; D is tentatively TRBD1 or TRBD2 (5 bases each). There are 14 residues in the CDR3. CDR1 is MNHEY, CDR2 SVGEGT, per germline. V lost 3 bases and J lost 9, with 14 bases in between. Here the CDR3 reads CASSYGGGTRELFF. DNA of the CDR3: TGTGCCAGCAGTTATGGTGGGGGAACCAGGGAGCTGTTTTTT.

Comment on this clonotype: One base away lies a much larger clone, so this may be a sequencing read error. V gene TRBV12-3 or TRBV12-4 combines with J gene TRBJ2-7; D gene ambiguous. The CDR3 has 15 amino acids. The V end was cut by 8 bases, the J end by 0 bases, with 17 bases between. The CDR3 here is CASCTARSSSYEQYF. CDR3 bases: TGTGCCAGCTGTACTGCCCGGTCCTCCTCCTACGAGCAGTACTTC.